Listed here are 6 T cell receptor beta chains from one sample, sequenced in a study of blood T cell repertoires in COVID-19. TCRdb keeps only in-frame clones here, not all; method: immunoSEQ multiplex PCR. Among around 250,000 clones listed, around 88% were seen once. Sequenced sample: PBMCs or T cells enriched from blood (not recorded which). The receptors were sampled from a woman aged 40 to 50 with acute COVID-19.

J is TRBJ2-7 and V is TRBV29-1; a weak D match, TRBD1 (6 bases). CDR3 length equals 17 residues. CDR1 and CDR2 from the germline V gene are SQVTM and ANQGSEA. Between the trimmed V and J ends, which lost 5 bases and 5 bases, there was a span of 28 bases. CDR3 protein: CSVLIGQGLLGEDEQYV. The DNA of the CDR3 is TGCAGCGTTCTCATTGGGCAGGGGCTCCTTGGAGAGGACGAGCAGTACGTC.

This clone was picked up a small number of times. The chain has TRBV6-1 and TRBJ1-1; D is ambiguous. CDR1 and CDR2 (germline): MNHNS, SASEGT. V was cut by 3 bases and J by 1 base, with 12 bases left in between. This CDR3 spans 15 amino acids. The CDR3 DNA reads TGTGCCAGCAGTGAGCGGTCAGCGACGAACACTGAAGCTTTCTTT. It yields the protein CASSERSATNTEAFF.

This clone came up once. The chain employs TRBV30 and TRBJ2-7, with D tentatively TRBD1 (6 bases). The germline CDR1 and CDR2 sequences are GTSNPN and SVGIG (reference sequence). The CDR3 consists of 12 residues. V lost 6 bases to trimming and J lost 0 bases, with 9 bases between them. Here the CDR3 reads CACTDSSYEQYV. The CDR3 DNA sequence: TGTGCCTGTACGGACAGCTCCTACGAGCAGTACGTC.

The DNA for the CDR3 is TGTGCCAGCAGCCCCCGGACAGGGACTGTCTACAATGAGCAGTTCTTC. This gives the protein CASSPRTGTVYNEQFF. The chain links TRBV9 to TRBJ2-1; the match to TRBD1 covers 8 bases. This CDR3 comprises 16 residues. V was clipped by 4 bases and J by 3 bases; unmatched bases: 9. The V gene's germline CDR1 is SGDLS and CDR2 YYNGEE.

V gene TRBV27 combines with J gene TRBJ1-2; 9 bases agree with TRBD1. The CDR3 runs 16 residues. Germline values: CDR1 MNHEY, CDR2 SMNVEV (reference sequence). V was pared by 3 bases and J by 7 bases, with 12 bases of the junction left unmatched. The CDR3 nucleotides read TGTGCCAGCAGTTTCGACAGGGGGAACCCCGGGGGTGGCTACACCTTC. The encoded protein is CASSFDRGNPGGGYTF.

V and J are TRBV6-6 and TRBJ2-5, with D perhaps TRBD2 (6 bases). This CDR3 has 13 amino acids. CDR1 MNHNY and CDR2 SVGAGI come from the germline V gene (reference sequence). The V and J ends lost 10 bases and 4 bases respectively, with 16 bases between them. CDR3 region: CANRDSKSETQYF. Written as DNA, the CDR3 is TGTGCCAACCGGGACTCAAAATCAGAGACCCAGTACTTC.